This T cell receptor (beta chain) was obtained from a study of CXCR3-negative and CXCR3-positive naive CD8 T cells. Study-wide points: PBMCs showed partially decreased CXCR3 expression after cryopreservation, and most assays used fresh PBMCs. CXCR3-negative naive cells had less hydrophobic TRB CDR3s than did CXCR3-positive naive cells.

Researchers prepared the TRB cDNA libraries using 5' RACE with UMI labels. TCRdb reprocessed the 5' RACE reads and stores each CDR3 protein as one record, lacking DNA. The sample spans about 7,700 distinct CDR3 sequences; the ten largest clones claim about 2%. CDR3 length: 14 amino acids. CDR1 and CDR2 from the germline V gene are SEHNR and FQNEAQ (reference sequence). As to this clonotype: Its cognate antigen is unknown.

The receptor's source is a human donor in good health. Some clones in this sample may be carry-over from other donors' samples. The sample comprised naive CXCR3+ CD8+ T cells from blood. Subset specified: CD45RO-CCR7+CD27+CD95- naive CD8+ T cells expressing CXCR3 (TNR3+). The gene calls are TRBV7-9 and TRBJ2-3; the TRBD2 assignment by TCRdb is unverifiable without DNA. The CDR3 loop is CASKLGASTDTQYF.